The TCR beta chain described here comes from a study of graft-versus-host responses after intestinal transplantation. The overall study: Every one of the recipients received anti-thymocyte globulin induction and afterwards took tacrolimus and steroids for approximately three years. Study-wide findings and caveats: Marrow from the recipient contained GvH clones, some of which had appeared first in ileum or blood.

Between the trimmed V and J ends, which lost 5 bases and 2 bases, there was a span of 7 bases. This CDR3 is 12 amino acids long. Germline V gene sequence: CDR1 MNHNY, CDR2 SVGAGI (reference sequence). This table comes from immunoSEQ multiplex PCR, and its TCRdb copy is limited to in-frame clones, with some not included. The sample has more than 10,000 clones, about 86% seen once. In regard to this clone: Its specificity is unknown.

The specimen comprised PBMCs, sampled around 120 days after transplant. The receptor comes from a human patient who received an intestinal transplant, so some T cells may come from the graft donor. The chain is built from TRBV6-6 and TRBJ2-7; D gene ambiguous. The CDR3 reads CASSNTAYEQYF. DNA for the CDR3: TGTGCCAGCAGTAATACTGCCTACGAGCAGTACTTC.